This TCR beta chain was observed in a study of T-cell memory formation after mild COVID-19 (dated by TCRdb to the early 2020s). Describing the broader study: Most TCR sequence clusters were specific to one of the two donors. In a couple of donors, T-cell clones that expanded and contracted after mild COVID-19 were tracked by sequencing TCRalpha and TCRbeta repertoires over time. The cohort was made up of two young adult volunteers, one female and one male, who were previously healthy. Results the study describes overall, beyond this receptor: Whether the second-wave clones peaking on day 37 were SARS-CoV-2 specific was not confirmed. Contracting CD4+ clones turned up mainly in the CM and EM memory subsets, whereas EMRA was where CD8+ clones were enriched. Balanced CD4/CD8 phenotypes were observed for clones contracting from day 15 to 85, whereas a bias towards CD4+ was observed for a second wave of clones expanding from day 15 to 37. The detection of some responding clones in pre-infection memory suggests that pre-existing cross-reactive memory T cells joined the SARS-CoV-2 response. The study covered only a couple of mild cases, and larger cohorts including severe cases with pre-infection samples were considered necessary.

Ficoll-Paque density gradient centrifugation was used to isolate PBMCs. The trim is 6 bases for V and 1 base for J, with a gap of 10 bases between the germline ends. Reading from cysteine to phenylalanine, the CDR3 counts 15 amino acids. The kept DNA is CDR3 alone, 45 bases in frame from the first base. The germline V gene (reference sequence) provides CDR1 MNHEY and CDR2 SMNVEV. Sequencing took place on an Illumina NovaSeq 6000. TCRalpha and TCRbeta cDNA libraries were constructed by 5'RACE with constant-segment primers, with sample barcodes and unique molecular identifiers being introduced. RNA was extracted from every sample with Trizol reagent. The libraries were amplified in two PCR steps, and the second step added a second sample barcode and Illumina TruSeq adapters. Libraries were sequenced on an Illumina NovaSeq with 2 x 150 bp paired-end reads. The paper's processing steps were these. Reads were demultiplexed and collapsed into UMI-guided consensus sequences with migec v1.2.7. Using mixcr v2.1.11, UMI consensuses were aligned to TRA and TRB V and J templates and then assembled into clonotypes. Expanded or contracted clonotypes were those called significant by both edgeR and NoisET, with noise models trained on biological replicates. For edgeR calls, the thresholds were a false discovery rate-adjusted p below 0.01 and a log2 fold-change of 1. PCA with hierarchical clustering of max-normalized trajectories of the 1000 most abundant clonotypes was used as exploratory dynamics analysis. The CD4 or CD8 phenotype of responding clones was assigned using the separately sequenced CD4+ and CD8+ repertoires. TCRdb cleaned the public reads at Q25 with fastp, built clones with MiXCR and kept in-frame beta chains. Every distinct CDR3 protein forms one entry, paired with its most common genes and DNA. TCRdb, rather than the study authors, made the V and J calls. The sample contains roughly 280,000 distinct CDR3 sequences, around 8% of them found a single time. 20% to 25% of the sample is taken by the ten largest.

This clonotype was seen at least ten times. There is no known antigen for this receptor. Base qualities are not at hand, and no much larger clone is one base apart. The chain is made from TRBV27 and TRBJ1-6, with no reliable assignment of the D segment. Material for sequencing was PBMCs or a T cell subset sorted from them (not recorded which). The clonotype was recovered from a man aged 18 to 35 who had mild COVID-19 (a few samples of this study predate the infection). The sample titles of this study are shuffled in the database, so cell type and time point are left out; the donor was told from shared clones. The nucleotides are TGTGCCAGCAGGGGTTTGGAATCCTATAATTCACCCCTCCACTTT. Its translation reads: CASRGLESYNSPLHF.